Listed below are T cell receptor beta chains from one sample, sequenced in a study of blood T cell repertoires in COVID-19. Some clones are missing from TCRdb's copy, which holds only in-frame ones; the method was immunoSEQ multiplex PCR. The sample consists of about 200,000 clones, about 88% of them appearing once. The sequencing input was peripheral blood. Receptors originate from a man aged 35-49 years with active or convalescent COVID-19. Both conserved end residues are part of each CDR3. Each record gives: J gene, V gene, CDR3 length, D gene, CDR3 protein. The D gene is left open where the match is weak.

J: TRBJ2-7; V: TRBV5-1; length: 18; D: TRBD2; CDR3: CASSLGLLAGVSYYEQYF
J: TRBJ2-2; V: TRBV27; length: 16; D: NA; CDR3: CASRVLRDKNTGELFF
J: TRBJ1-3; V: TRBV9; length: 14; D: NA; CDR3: CASSVAGLGNTIYF
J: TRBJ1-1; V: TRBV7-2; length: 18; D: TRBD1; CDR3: CASSLISGTGAGETEAFF
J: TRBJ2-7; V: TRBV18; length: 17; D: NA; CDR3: CASSPQNRQAWVHEQYF
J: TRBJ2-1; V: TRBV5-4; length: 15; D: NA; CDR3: CASSLEPGEGYEQFF
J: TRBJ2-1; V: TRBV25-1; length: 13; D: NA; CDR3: CASTIFGNNEQFF
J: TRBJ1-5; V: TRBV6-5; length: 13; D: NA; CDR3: CASRRGYIQPQHF
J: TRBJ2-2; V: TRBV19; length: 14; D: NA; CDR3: CASSIQGNTGELFF
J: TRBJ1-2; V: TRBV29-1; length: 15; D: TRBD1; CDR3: CSVAGQGAMGDGYTF
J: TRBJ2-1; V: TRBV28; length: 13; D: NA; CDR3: CASSRGLGGEQFF
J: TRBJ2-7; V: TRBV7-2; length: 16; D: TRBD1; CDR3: CASSPSTGTGFYEQYF